A selection of T cell receptor beta chains follows, all from one sample in a study of PD-1 blockade in classical Hodgkin lymphoma. Some clones are missing from TCRdb's copy, which holds only in-frame ones; the method was immunoSEQ multiplex PCR. Of about 18,000 clones in the sample, 75% to 85% were seen once. Sequenced here: peripheral blood mononuclear cells (PBMCs), sampled before the second cycle of nivolumab. The receptors stem from a human donor with classical Hodgkin lymphoma. Each CDR3 is given with its conserved first and last residue. The D gene is left open where the match is weak. Clone sizes are given selectively: once, few, many, or a class where the clone is expanded.

V gene,clone size,J gene,CDR3 length,D gene,CDR3 protein,CDR3 DNA
TRBV2,-,TRBJ1-5,12,-,CASSADNQPQHF,TGTGCCAGCAGTGCCGATAATCAGCCCCAGCATTTT
TRBV12-5,once,TRBJ1-5,14,-,CASGSSKFNQPQHF,TGTGCTAGTGGTTCGAGCAAGTTTAATCAGCCCCAGCATTTT
TRBV6-5,-,TRBJ1-4,13,-,CASRTDHHEKLFF,TGTGCCAGCAGAACAGACCACCATGAAAAACTGTTTTTT
TRBV4-1,-,TRBJ1-4,15,-,CASSLTGQGSEKLFF,TGCGCCAGCAGCCTCACGGGCCAGGGGAGCGAAAAACTGTTTTTT
TRBV2,medium-sized,TRBJ2-5,17,-,CASSLSAETLPKETQYF,TGTGCCAGCAGTCTCTCAGCCGAGACTCTACCCAAAGAGACCCAGTACTTC
TRBV4-1,-,TRBJ2-7,16,TRBD2,CASSQGGRVWPYEQYF,TGCGCCAGCAGCCAAGGGGGGAGGGTTTGGCCCTACGAGCAGTACTTC
TRBV9,-,TRBJ1-4,15,-,CASSAGHFSNEKLFF,TGTGCCAGCAGCGCCGGACACTTTTCTAATGAAAAACTGTTTTTT
TRBV7-2,-,TRBJ1-3,16,TRBD1,CASSQGQGGSGNTIYF,TGTGCCAGCAGCCAGGGACAGGGGGGCTCTGGAAACACCATATATTTT
TRBV28,few,TRBJ2-3,15,TRBD1,CASSPPDRDTDTQYF,TGTGCCAGCAGTCCGCCGGACAGGGACACAGATACGCAGTATTTT
TRBV19,-,TRBJ1-4,15,-,CASIKGGLGNEKLFF,TGTGCCAGCATCAAGGGGGGGCTGGGTAATGAAAAACTGTTTTTT
TRBV11-2,-,TRBJ2-2,14,-,CASSHNPNTGELFF,TGTGCCAGCAGCCACAACCCGAACACCGGGGAGCTGTTTTTT
TRBV6-1,-,TRBJ1-4,15,-,CASSENRAPNEKLFF,TGTGCCAGCAGTGAAAACAGGGCCCCAAATGAAAAACTGTTTTTT
TRBV27,-,TRBJ2-5,15,-,CASSPRTAIGETQYF,TGTGCCAGCAGTCCCCGGACAGCGATAGGGGAGACCCAGTACTTC
TRBV5-1,-,TRBJ2-7,15,TRBD1,CASSPGQGRSYEQYF,TGCGCCAGCAGCCCTGGACAGGGCCGCTCCTACGAGCAGTACTTC
TRBV6-1,-,TRBJ1-2,16,-,CASSETGTSTIYGYTF,TGTGCCAGCAGTGAAACAGGAACATCAACCATCTATGGCTACACCTTC
TRBV4-3,few,TRBJ1-4,15,TRBD1,CASSQGLQGREKLFF,TGCGCCAGCAGCCAAGGGTTACAGGGGAGGGAAAAACTGTTTTTT